This entry lists 17 T cell receptor beta chains sequenced from one sample in a study of T cell responses to AZD1222 COVID-19 vaccine. The assay was immunoSEQ multiplex PCR, and TCRdb's table has in-frame clones only and misses some. The table has 90,000 to 140,000 clones, about 80% seen once. The sample in question was peripheral blood, obtained on day 0 of AZD1222 vaccination. The receptor source for this set is an adult in good health.

The gene calls are TRBV5-1 and TRBJ1-2; D gene ambiguous. Germline CDR1 SGHRS, CDR2 YFSETQ. Deletions cut 4 bases from V and 0 bases from J, with 10 bases between. This CDR3 spans 14 amino acids. CDR3 nucleotide sequence: TGCGCCAGCAGCCTCGGGGAGCCTAACTATGGCTACACCTTC. Translated, it gives CASSLGEPNYGYTF.

CDR3 sequence: CASSRDRGYTF. The CDR3 DNA reads as TGTGCCAGCAGCCGGGACAGGGGCTACACCTTC. V usage is TRBV7-2 and J usage is TRBJ1-2; 8 nucleotides agree with TRBD1. There are 11 residues in the CDR3. The germline V gene has CDR1 SGHTA and CDR2 FQGNSA. The V gene end was trimmed by 5 bases and the J gene end by 8 bases; junction bases not matched to a gene: 1.

This sequence joins TRBV7-3 and TRBJ2-5; 9 nucleotides match TRBD2. V dropped 2 bases and J dropped 5; count of bases not matched to a gene: 3. The CDR3 is 14 residues long. CDR1 SGHTA and CDR2 FQGTGA come from the germline V gene. DNA of the CDR3: TGTGCCAGCAGCTTAGGCGGGGGGGCGGAGACCCAGTACTTC. It specifies CASSLGGGAETQYF.

This clone showed up just once. CDR3 residues: CASSLMAGGPGVTGELFF. The CDR3 DNA sequence: TGCGCCAGCAGCCTTATGGCGGGGGGGCCGGGGGTCACCGGGGAGCTGTTTTTT. This rearrangement joins TRBV4-1 to TRBJ2-2; 9 bases match TRBD2. Germline-derived CDR1 and CDR2 are MGHRA and YSYEKL. There are 18 residues in the CDR3. The V segment lost 4 bases and the J segment 4 bases; nucleotides outside the gene matches: 13.

CDR3 sequence (DNA): TGCGCCAGCAACGACCCAGGGGTTCAAGAGACCCAGTACTTC. This codes for CASNDPGVQETQYF. The chain recombines TRBV5-1 with TRBJ2-5, with a tentative D call TRBD1 (6 bases). Per germline, CDR1 SGHRS and CDR2 YFSETQ. The CDR3 covers 14 residues. V lost 6 bases to trimming and J lost 2 bases, with 14 bases between them.

V usage is TRBV5-1 and J usage is TRBJ2-6; no firm D call. Germline V lookup: CDR1 SGHRS, CDR2 YFSETQ. With 4 bases removed from V and 1 base from J, the gap between germline ends came to 9 bases. There are 15 residues in the CDR3. Here the CDR3 reads CASSVVLSGANVLTF. The CDR3 region has the DNA TGCGCCAGCAGCGTCGTGTTGTCTGGGGCCAACGTCCTGACTTTC.

The chain combines TRBV18 with TRBJ2-2; 11 bases are a match to TRBD2. Germline-derived CDR1 and CDR2 are KGHSH and LQKENI. J gave up 6 bases and V 3 bases, and 3 bases lay outside the gene matches. This CDR3 is 15 amino acids long. The CDR3 here is CASSPTSGEAGELFF. DNA of the CDR3: TGTGCCAGCTCACCGACTAGCGGGGAGGCCGGGGAGCTGTTTTTT.

The chain uses TRBV7-2 and TRBJ1-2; TRBD1 matches at 9 bases. The CDR3 contains 17 residues. Germline CDR1 and CDR2: SGHTA and FQGNSA. Trimming cost V 2 bases and J 4 bases; bases outside gene matches: 11. CDR3 residues: CASSLIRDREMGYGYTF. CDR3 nucleotide sequence: TGTGCCAGCAGCTTAATTAGGGACAGGGAGATGGGCTATGGCTACACCTTC.

The CDR3 sequence: CASSPTGVRNTEAFF. The CDR3 DNA follows: TGTGCCAGCAGCCCGACAGGGGTCCGGAACACTGAAGCTTTCTTT. The rearrangement joins TRBV7-8 to TRBJ1-1, with 8 nucleotides matching TRBD1. The junction had 6 bases not matched to a gene; V was cut back by 5 bases and J by 1 base. The CDR3 runs to 15 residues. Germline CDR1 SGHVS, CDR2 FQNEAQ. The entire variable domain, with the rest obtained from reference TRBV7-8 and TRBJ1-1, is as follows: GAGVSQSPRYKVAKRGQDVALRCDPISGHVSLFWYQQALGQGPEFLTYFQNEAQLDKSGLPSDRFFAERPEGSVSTLKIQRTQQEDSAVYLCASSPTGVRNTEAFFGQGTRLTVV.

The rearrangement joins TRBV20-1 to TRBJ1-2; TRBD1 might be the D (5 bases). Trimming took off 3 bases at V and 0 bases at J, with 20 bases between the two ends. Germline CDR1 DFQATT, CDR2 SNEGSKA (reference sequence). This CDR3 spans 17 amino acids. CDR3 sequence: CSASYPLVTEANYGYTF. Written as DNA, the CDR3 is TGCAGTGCTAGTTACCCTCTCGTGACAGAGGCTAACTATGGCTACACCTTC.

This chain connects TRBV7-8 to TRBJ2-7; D is unclear. The V gene's germline CDR1 is SGHVS and CDR2 FQNEAQ. CDR3 size: 13 residues. V lost 2 bases and J lost 2, with 7 bases in between. CDR3 DNA sequence: TGTGCCAGCAGCTTAACGCAGACCTACGAGCAGTACTTC. Protein sequence: CASSLTQTYEQYF.

Written as DNA, the CDR3 is TGTGCCAGCTCACCCTACGGGGACATGAACACTGAAGCTTTCTTT. Encoded protein: CASSPYGDMNTEAFF. The chain uses TRBV18 and TRBJ1-1; D possibly corresponds to TRBD1 (6 bases). The length of the CDR3 is 15 residues. Germline loops: CDR1 KGHSH, CDR2 LQKENI. Trimming left V 3 bases short and J 0 bases short, with 11 bases between. Full variable domain (missing parts from reference TRBV18 and TRBJ1-1): NAGVMQNPRHLVRRRGQEARLRCSPMKGHSHVYWYRQLPEEGLKFMVYLQKENIIDESGMPKERFSAEFPKEGPSILRIQQVVRGDSAAYFCASSPYGDMNTEAFFGQGTRLTVV.

The chain recombines TRBV6-5 with TRBJ2-7; perhaps TRBD2 as D (5 bases). Germline CDR1 reads MNHEY; CDR2 reads SVGAGI. This CDR3 has 14 amino acids. The ends were cut back, 6 bases at V and 0 bases at J, with 12 bases in the middle. This CDR3 is CASRPDGLSYEQYF. CDR3 in DNA: TGTGCCAGCAGGCCGGACGGACTCTCCTACGAGCAGTACTTC.

This chain uses TRBV11-1 with TRBJ2-1, with 15 bases fitting TRBD2. The V segment lost 5 bases and the J segment 9 bases; nucleotides outside the gene matches: 8. The CDR3 runs to 16 residues. Germline CDR1 and CDR2: SGHAT and FQDESV (reference sequence). The chain's CDR3 is CASSPRTSGGAAEQFF. The CDR3 nucleotides read TGTGCCAGCAGCCCTCGGACTAGCGGGGGGGCCGCTGAGCAGTTCTTC.

The chain links TRBV5-1 to TRBJ1-2; 7 positions agree with TRBD1. The CDR3 consists of 13 residues. Germline CDR1 and CDR2: SGHRS and YFSETQ. Trimming at V came to 3 bases and at J to 3 bases, leaving 2 bases not matched to a gene. The CDR3 bases are TGCGCCAGCAGCTGGGGGACAGACTATGGCTACACCTTC. It encodes CASSWGTDYGYTF.

J is TRBJ2-3 and V is TRBV29-1; D gene unclear. CDR1 SQVTM and CDR2 ANQGSEA come from the germline V gene. The CDR3 has 12 residues. Trimming cost V 5 bases and J 2 bases, with 8 bases left between them. CDR3 sequence: CSVQRVTDTQYF. The CDR3 DNA is TGCAGCGTTCAACGGGTCACAGATACGCAGTATTTT.

CDR3 region: CSASPFGQGAYGYTF. CDR3 nucleotides: TGCAGTGCTAGTCCGTTTGGACAGGGGGCGTATGGCTACACCTTC. The rearrangement links TRBV20-1 to TRBJ1-2, with 11 bases identical to TRBD1. Trimming took 3 bases from V and 5 from J; bases not matched to a gene: 8. CDR1 and CDR2 from the germline V gene are DFQATT and SNEGSKA (reference sequence). The CDR3 loop spans 15 amino acids.